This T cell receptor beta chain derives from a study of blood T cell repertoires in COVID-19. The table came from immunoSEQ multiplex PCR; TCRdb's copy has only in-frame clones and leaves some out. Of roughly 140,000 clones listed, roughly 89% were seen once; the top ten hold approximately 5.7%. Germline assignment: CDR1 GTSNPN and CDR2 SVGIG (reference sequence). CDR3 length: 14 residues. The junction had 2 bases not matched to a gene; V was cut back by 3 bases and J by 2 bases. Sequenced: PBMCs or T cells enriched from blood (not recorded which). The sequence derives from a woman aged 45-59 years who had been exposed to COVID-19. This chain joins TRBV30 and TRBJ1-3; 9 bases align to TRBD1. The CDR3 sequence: CAWRGQGTGNTIYF. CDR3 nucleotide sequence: TGTGCCTGGAGGGGACAGGGTACTGGAAACACCATATATTTT.